This T cell receptor beta chain was identified in a study of patients and donors after allogeneic stem cell transplantation. TCRdb re-analysed the RT-PCR reads in MiXCR, keeping a single row per CDR3 protein. The data show roughly 940,000 distinct CDR3 sequences, roughly 18% seen once. This CDR3 contains 14 residues. Germline loops: CDR1 SNHLY, CDR2 FYNNEI. With regard to this clonotype: A junction end diverges from the germline sequence, so it may reflect a read error.

Sequencing used blood, either unsorted or a sorted T cell fraction (not recorded which). The chain joins TRBV2 to TRBJ1-1, with a tentative D call TRBD1 (6 bases). The TCR comes from a human donor who was either an allogeneic HSCT recipient or a stem cell or donor lymphocyte infusion donor (not recorded which). It is not recorded whose cells these are; they may come from a transplant donor. CDR3 sequence: CASNRDKVNTEALF. CDR3 in DNA: TGTGCCAGCAACCGGGACAAGGTCAACACTGAAGCTCTCTTT. Looking up the rest from reference TRBV2 and TRBJ1-1 gives the full variable domain: EPEVTQTPSHQVTQMGQEVILRCVPISNHLYFYWYRQILGQKVEFLVSFYNNEISEKSEIFDDQFSVERPDGSNFTLKIRSTKLEDSAMYFCASNRDKVNTEALFGQGTRLTVV.